The rows below give T cell receptor beta chains drawn from one sample of a study of STAT5B mutations in CD4+ large granular lymphocyte leukemia. Here immunoSEQ multiplex PCR was the method, and the copy in TCRdb shows in-frame clones only, minus some. The repertoire holds about 35,000 clones, roughly 65% seen once, with 1.5% to 2% in the top ten. The sample was CD4+ T cells from blood buffy coats. These receptors were obtained from a human donor in good health. Each CDR3 is given with its conserved first and last residue. A D gene is named only where the DNA matches it firmly. Size tells how often a clone was seen (once, few, many) or the class of an expanded clone, and some rows leave it out.

J	size	V	D	CDR3	DNA
TRBJ2-3	.	TRBV29-1	.	CSVGGGSGDPDTQYF	TGCAGCGTTGGGGGGGGCTCGGGGGATCCAGATACGCAGTATTTT
TRBJ1-2	.	TRBV18	.	CASSRDPNYGYTF	TGTGCCAGCTCACGGGACCCCAACTATGGCTACACCTTC
TRBJ2-3	.	TRBV29-1	.	CSVAQQELDTQYF	TGCAGCGTGGCCCAACAGGAGCTTGATACGCAGTATTTT
TRBJ2-5	.	TRBV29-1	TRBD1	CSGTGYLQETQYF	TGCAGCGGGACAGGGTACCTCCAAGAGACCCAGTACTTC
TRBJ1-1	.	TRBV14	TRBD1	CASSQAGQGVRWNTEAFF	TGTGCCAGCAGCCAAGCCGGACAGGGGGTACGATGGAACACTGAAGCTTTCTTT
TRBJ1-2	.	TRBV19	TRBD1	CASNPTGNYGYTF	TGTGCCAGTAACCCGACAGGGAACTATGGCTACACCTTC
TRBJ1-2	few	TRBV29-1	.	CSVVFGSASGYTF	TGCAGCGTTGTGTTTGGGTCCGCCAGCGGCTACACCTTC
TRBJ1-4	.	TRBV18	.	CASSPLGQTNEKLFF	TGTGCCAGCTCACCACTGGGGCAGACTAATGAAAAACTGTTTTTT
TRBJ2-3	.	TRBV5-1	.	CASSLDGKGSDTQYF	TGCGCCAGCAGCTTGGATGGTAAAGGGAGCGATACGCAGTATTTT
TRBJ2-3	.	TRBV18	.	CASSPPRGGEWTDTQYF	TGTGCCAGCTCACCACCAAGGGGGGGGGAATGGACAGATACGCAGTATTTT
TRBJ1-2	.	TRBV2	.	CASSERQVYGYTF	TGTGCCAGCAGTGAAAGACAGGTCTATGGCTACACCTTC